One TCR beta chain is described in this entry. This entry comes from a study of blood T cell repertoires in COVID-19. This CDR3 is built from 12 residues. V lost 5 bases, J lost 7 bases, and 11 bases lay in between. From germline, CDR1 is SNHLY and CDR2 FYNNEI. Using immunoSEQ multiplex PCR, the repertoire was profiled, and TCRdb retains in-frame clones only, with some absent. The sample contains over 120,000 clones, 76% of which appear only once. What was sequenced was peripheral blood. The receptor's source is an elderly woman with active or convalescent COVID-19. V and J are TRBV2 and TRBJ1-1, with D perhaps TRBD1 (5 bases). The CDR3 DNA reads TGTGCCAGCAGTCCTCGGGGGATTGAAGCTTTCTTT. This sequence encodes CASSPRGIEAFF.